Sequencing of this T cell receptor (beta chain) was carried out in a study of vaccination effects on CD4 cells after COVID-19. Looking at the study overall: Before sequencing, viral peptide pools were used by the ViraFEST assay to expand antigen-specific CD4+ T cells. Vaccine administered to participants consisted of two doses of either BNT162b2 or mRNA-1273.

TCRdb's copy holds only in-frame clones and misses some; the assay was immunoSEQ multiplex PCR. In the table there are some 31,000 clones, 70% of which are singletons. Study outcomes and limitations: Clones from infection and from vaccination both contracted markedly late after vaccination.

Concerning this clone itself: What it recognizes is unknown.

Following a roughly ten-day culture, CD4+ T cells were purified. The material sequenced was CD4+ T cells from PBMCs cultured without peptide, taken before COVID-19 vaccination. The clonotype comes from a human donor who received a COVID-19 vaccine.

Here the CDR3 reads CASRSQGSYGYTF. CDR3 coding DNA: TGTGCCAGCAGATCTCAGGGGTCCTATGGCTACACCTTC. V gene TRBV6-5 combines with J gene TRBJ1-2; possible D gene TRBD1, 6 bases. Trimming stripped 6 bases from V and 4 bases from J, with 12 bases between. CDR1 MNHEY and CDR2 SVGAGI come from the germline V gene. The length of the CDR3 is 13 residues.